This is a list of T cell receptor beta chains from one sample in a study of T cells after yellow fever vaccination. Via MiXCR, TCRdb re-called the 5' RACE reads, giving one row per CDR3 protein. Among about 27,000 distinct CDR3 sequences listed, 4.5% were seen once. Sequences were derived from PBMCs, either bulk or a sorted T-cell subset (CD4+, CD8+, memory, or dextramer-sorted; not recorded which), sampled on the day of the yellow fever booster vaccination. Source of these receptors: a man in his late teens or twenties who received the YFV17D yellow fever vaccine. Both conserved end residues are part of each CDR3. D genes are given only for firm matches. Size is stated for part of the rows, as once, few or many counts, or as a class when the clone is expanded.

>TRBV27|NA|TRBJ2-3|many
CASSYGSTDTQYF
TGTGCCAGCAGTTACGGATCCACAGATACGCAGTATTTT
>TRBV4-1|TRBD1|TRBJ1-1|many
CASRPRGLNTEAFF
TGCGCCAGCAGACCCAGGGGGCTGAACACTGAAGCTTTCTTT
>TRBV20-1|NA|TRBJ2-3|many
CSAPSPRGPADTQYF
TGCAGTGCCCCCTCTCCGCGGGGGCCTGCAGATACGCAGTATTTT
>TRBV3-1|NA|TRBJ1-2|many
CASSQGSGLDSGYTF
TGTGCCAGCAGCCAAGGTTCGGGACTCGACAGTGGCTACACCTTC
>TRBV2|NA|TRBJ2-5|NA
CASRQFQETQYF
TGTGCCAGCAGACAATTCCAAGAGACCCAGTACTTC
>TRBV7-3|TRBD2|TRBJ2-1|many
CASSLPGGAGNEQFF
TGTGCCAGCAGCTTACCGGGGGGGGCCGGTAATGAGCAGTTCTTC
>TRBV9|NA|TRBJ1-1|few
CASSVEGELNTEAFF
TGTGCCAGCAGCGTAGAAGGAGAACTGAACACTGAAGCTTTCTTT
>TRBV5-1|NA|TRBJ2-2|many
CASSLDGATGTGELFF
TGCGCCAGCAGCTTGGATGGAGCGACAGGCACCGGGGAGCTGTTTTTT
>TRBV7-2|NA|TRBJ1-6|many
CASSPREGGSPLHF
TGTGCCAGCAGCCCCCGGGAGGGCGGATCACCCCTCCACTTT
>TRBV20-1|NA|TRBJ1-1|many
CSALGRLNTEAFF
TGCAGTGCCCTAGGAAGACTGAACACTGAAGCTTTCTTT
>TRBV3-1|NA|TRBJ2-3|many
CASSPTAGTDTQYF
TGTGCCAGCAGTCCCACAGCGGGCACAGATACGCAGTATTTT
>TRBV29-1|NA|TRBJ2-7|many
CSVEDRGGTYEQYF
TGCAGCGTTGAAGACAGGGGGGGAACCTACGAGCAGTACTTC
>TRBV5-1|NA|TRBJ2-5|many
CASSYNGAAEETQYF
TGCGCCAGCAGCTATAATGGGGCAGCGGAAGAGACCCAGTACTTC
>TRBV6-4|NA|TRBJ2-3|many
CASSNRGTDTQYF
TGTGCCAGCAGCAACAGGGGCACAGATACGCAGTATTTT
>TRBV5-1|NA|TRBJ2-5|many
CASRTVGQETQYF
TGCGCCAGCAGAACAGTCGGGCAAGAGACCCAGTACTTC
>TRBV4-3|NA|TRBJ2-5|many
CASSQAGTSQETQYF
TGCGCCAGCAGCCAAGCCGGGACCTCTCAAGAGACCCAGTACTTC
>TRBV7-9|NA|TRBJ2-7|many
CASSSDGTAGEQYF
TGTGCCAGCAGCTCCGACGGAACGGCGGGTGAGCAGTACTTC
>TRBV5-4|NA|TRBJ1-4|NA
CASRLRLNEKLFF
TGTGCCAGCAGATTGAGGTTAAATGAAAAACTGTTTTTT
>TRBV20-1|TRBD2|TRBJ2-5|NA
CSAREPAGGLETQYF
TGCAGTGCTAGAGAGCCAGCGGGGGGGCTGGAGACCCAGTACTTC
>TRBV7-8|NA|TRBJ1-5|many
CASSFQARGQPQHF
TGTGCCAGCAGCTTCCAGGCGCGTGGACAGCCCCAGCATTTT
>TRBV29-1|TRBD1|TRBJ1-1|many
CSVHRGGWNTEAFF
TGCAGCGTACACAGGGGAGGTTGGAACACTGAAGCTTTCTTT
>TRBV7-2|TRBD1|TRBJ1-2|many
CASSQKPTGVYGYTF
TGTGCCAGCAGCCAAAAACCGACAGGGGTCTATGGCTACACCTTC
>TRBV6-5|NA|TRBJ1-6|many
CASSYSYGGGDNSPLHF
TGTGCCAGCAGTTACTCGTATGGAGGAGGAGATAATTCACCCCTCCACTTT
>TRBV25-1|TRBD1|TRBJ1-5|NA
CASSAGGSNQPQHF
TGTGCCAGCAGCGCAGGGGGAAGCAATCAGCCCCAGCATTTT
>TRBV11-2|NA|TRBJ2-5|many
CASSLGVGDQETQYF
TGTGCCAGCAGCTTAGGGGTCGGGGACCAAGAGACCCAGTACTTC
>TRBV5-1|NA|TRBJ2-5|many
CASSLIPGEETQYF
TGCGCCAGCAGCTTGATTCCGGGGGAAGAGACCCAGTACTTC
>TRBV5-4|TRBD2|TRBJ2-3|NA
CASSPGLAGGPVGVDTQYF
TGTGCCAGCAGCCCGGGACTAGCGGGGGGGCCCGTCGGTGTGGATACGCAGTATTTT